Listed below are T cell receptor beta chains from one sample, sequenced in a study of cytomegalovirus exposure and HLA in healthy donors. The repertoire was sequenced with immunoSEQ multiplex PCR; TCRdb's copy has only in-frame clones and lacks some. The data show approximately 110,000 clones, roughly 85% seen once. Sequencing was performed on PBMCs. The receptors derive from a woman aged 40 to 49 in good health and CMV-seronegative. Each CDR3 is given with its conserved first and last residue. Fields, in order: clone size, D gene, J gene, V gene, CDR3 DNA, CDR3 protein. D genes are given only for firm matches. Only part of the rows carry a size: once, few, many, or a class if the clone is expanded.

clone size: NA; D gene: TRBD1; J gene: TRBJ1-2; V gene: TRBV7-2; CDR3 DNA: TGTGCCAGCAGCCCTCAGGGGGTTAGAGGCTACACCTTC; CDR3 protein: CASSPQGVRGYTF
clone size: NA; D gene: NA; J gene: TRBJ2-4; V gene: TRBV15; CDR3 DNA: TGTGCCACCAGCAGACCGGGCAAAAACATTCAGTACTTC; CDR3 protein: CATSRPGKNIQYF
clone size: NA; D gene: TRBD1; J gene: TRBJ2-3; V gene: TRBV4-1; CDR3 DNA: TGCGCCAGCAGCCAACGAACAGGGGGCGGGTGGGCAGATACGCAGTATTTT; CDR3 protein: CASSQRTGGGWADTQYF
clone size: NA; D gene: NA; J gene: TRBJ1-2; V gene: TRBV20-1; CDR3 DNA: TGCAGTGCTAGGGACTTCCTTGGCTACACCTTC; CDR3 protein: CSARDFLGYTF
clone size: NA; D gene: NA; J gene: TRBJ2-7; V gene: TRBV5-1; CDR3 DNA: TGCGCCAGCAGCCCCCGGACAGACTCCTACGAGCAGTACTTC; CDR3 protein: CASSPRTDSYEQYF
clone size: few; D gene: NA; J gene: TRBJ1-5; V gene: TRBV2; CDR3 DNA: TGTGCCAGCAGTGAAGGACGCGGATTGAGTCAGCCCCAGCATTTT; CDR3 protein: CASSEGRGLSQPQHF
clone size: NA; D gene: NA; J gene: TRBJ2-3; V gene: TRBV5-1; CDR3 DNA: TGCGCCAGCAGCTCTGTAGGGGCAGATACGCAGTATTTT; CDR3 protein: CASSSVGADTQYF
clone size: NA; D gene: NA; J gene: TRBJ2-2; V gene: TRBV6-1; CDR3 DNA: TGTGCCAGCTCGGGATGGATATTAGATACCGGGGAGCTGTTTTTT; CDR3 protein: CASSGWILDTGELFF
clone size: NA; D gene: TRBD2; J gene: TRBJ2-3; V gene: TRBV5-1; CDR3 DNA: TGCGCCAGCAGCCAGGGACTAGCGGGAGGAGGCTCCACAGATACGCAGTATTTT; CDR3 protein: CASSQGLAGGGSTDTQYF
clone size: NA; D gene: TRBD2; J gene: TRBJ2-1; V gene: TRBV5-1; CDR3 DNA: TGCGCCAGCAGCTTGATACTAGCGGGAGCCTACAATGAGCAGTTCTTC; CDR3 protein: CASSLILAGAYNEQFF
clone size: NA; D gene: NA; J gene: TRBJ2-4; V gene: TRBV4-3; CDR3 DNA: TGCGCCAGCAGCCACATGACAGATCAGGTACAGTACTTC; CDR3 protein: CASSHMTDQVQYF
clone size: NA; D gene: NA; J gene: TRBJ2-7; V gene: TRBV5-6; CDR3 DNA: TGTGCCAGCAGCCTTACAACCTACGAGCAGTACTTC; CDR3 protein: CASSLTTYEQYF
clone size: NA; D gene: NA; J gene: TRBJ2-7; V gene: TRBV6-5; CDR3 DNA: TGTGCCAGCAGTGACTCAGGGGGGGACCCCTCCGAGCAGTACTTC; CDR3 protein: CASSDSGGDPSEQYF
clone size: NA; D gene: NA; J gene: TRBJ1-2; V gene: TRBV5-6; CDR3 DNA: TGTGCCAGCAGCTCACCCACGGGTGGTGGCTACACCTTC; CDR3 protein: CASSSPTGGGYTF
clone size: NA; D gene: TRBD1; J gene: TRBJ2-5; V gene: TRBV7-8; CDR3 DNA: TGTGCCAGCAGCTCGGGACAGGGGGAGACCCAGTACTTC; CDR3 protein: CASSSGQGETQYF
clone size: NA; D gene: NA; J gene: TRBJ1-3; V gene: TRBV10-3; CDR3 DNA: TGTGCCATCAGCTCTGGGGCAGGGCGTTCTGGAAACACCATATATTTT; CDR3 protein: CAISSGAGRSGNTIYF
clone size: NA; D gene: TRBD1; J gene: TRBJ1-5; V gene: TRBV4-1; CDR3 DNA: TGCGCCAGCAGCCAGGGCCCTACAGGGGGTAGCAATCAGCCCCAGCATTTT; CDR3 protein: CASSQGPTGGSNQPQHF
clone size: NA; D gene: NA; J gene: TRBJ2-2; V gene: TRBV9; CDR3 DNA: TGTGCCAGCAGTCTGAACACCGGGGAGCTGTTTTTT; CDR3 protein: CASSLNTGELFF
clone size: NA; D gene: NA; J gene: TRBJ1-2; V gene: TRBV6-1; CDR3 DNA: TGTGCCAGCAGTGAATCGGAAAGGGGGACCTATGGCTACACCTTC; CDR3 protein: CASSESERGTYGYTF
clone size: NA; D gene: TRBD1; J gene: TRBJ1-1; V gene: TRBV6-6; CDR3 DNA: TGTGCCAGCAATCGACAGGGCGGTGAAGCTTTCTTT; CDR3 protein: CASNRQGGEAFF
clone size: NA; D gene: TRBD1; J gene: TRBJ1-2; V gene: TRBV27; CDR3 DNA: TGTGCCAGCAGTCCAGGGGGCAGGGGGCCCGACCGCTACACCTTC; CDR3 protein: CASSPGGRGPDRYTF
clone size: NA; D gene: NA; J gene: TRBJ2-7; V gene: TRBV4-1; CDR3 DNA: TGCGCCAGCAGCCAAGGCGTAGGGGCCTACGAGCAGTACTTC; CDR3 protein: CASSQGVGAYEQYF
clone size: medium-sized; D gene: TRBD1; J gene: TRBJ1-5; V gene: TRBV6-5; CDR3 DNA: TGTGCCAGCAGCTCCCACAGGGGAAGCAATCAGCCCCAGCATTTT; CDR3 protein: CASSSHRGSNQPQHF
clone size: few; D gene: TRBD2; J gene: TRBJ2-3; V gene: TRBV7-8; CDR3 DNA: TGTGCCAGCAGCTTGGGGACTAGCGGCCCGGATACGCAGTATTTT; CDR3 protein: CASSLGTSGPDTQYF
clone size: NA; D gene: NA; J gene: TRBJ2-1; V gene: TRBV7-9; CDR3 DNA: TGTGCCAGCAGCTTAGATGAATCGGCGGGGAATGAGCAGTTCTTC; CDR3 protein: CASSLDESAGNEQFF
clone size: NA; D gene: NA; J gene: TRBJ2-1; V gene: TRBV27; CDR3 DNA: TGTGCCAGCACCCGTTACAATGAGCAGTTCTTC; CDR3 protein: CASTRYNEQFF
clone size: NA; D gene: NA; J gene: TRBJ1-5; V gene: TRBV28; CDR3 DNA: TGTGCCAGCAGTTTAAGTAGGAGGGGTGGGAGCAATCAGCCCCAGCATTTT; CDR3 protein: CASSLSRRGGSNQPQHF
clone size: NA; D gene: NA; J gene: TRBJ1-1; V gene: TRBV7-9; CDR3 DNA: TGTTCCAGCAGCTTTCAGTCGGGGGAAGCTTTCTTT; CDR3 protein: CSSSFQSGEAFF
clone size: NA; D gene: TRBD1; J gene: TRBJ2-1; V gene: TRBV30; CDR3 DNA: TGTGCCTGGGTTTCTCGGGACAGGGGATTGGGCTCCTACAATGAGCAGTTCTTC; CDR3 protein: CAWVSRDRGLGSYNEQFF
clone size: NA; D gene: NA; J gene: TRBJ1-2; V gene: TRBV5-8; CDR3 DNA: TGTGCCAGCTTGGTCCCAACAGGGTGGGACGACTATGGCTACACCTTC; CDR3 protein: CASLVPTGWDDYGYTF
clone size: NA; D gene: NA; J gene: TRBJ2-2; V gene: TRBV9; CDR3 DNA: TGTGCCAGCAGCGTAGGAACTAGCAGCGGGGAGCTGTTTTTT; CDR3 protein: CASSVGTSSGELFF
clone size: NA; D gene: NA; J gene: TRBJ1-1; V gene: TRBV5-5; CDR3 DNA: TGTGCCAGCAGCCGACGGACGGGAAGCGGCACTGAAGCTTTCTTT; CDR3 protein: CASSRRTGSGTEAFF
clone size: NA; D gene: NA; J gene: TRBJ1-3; V gene: TRBV28; CDR3 DNA: TGTGCCAGCAGTTCCCCCGGAGGGCCCTCTGGAAACACCATATATTTT; CDR3 protein: CASSSPGGPSGNTIYF
clone size: NA; D gene: TRBD1; J gene: TRBJ2-3; V gene: TRBV27; CDR3 DNA: TGTGCCAGCAGTCCCTCCTACAGGGGCGCAGATACGCAGTATTTT; CDR3 protein: CASSPSYRGADTQYF
clone size: NA; D gene: TRBD2; J gene: TRBJ2-1; V gene: TRBV18; CDR3 DNA: TGTGCCAGCTCACGCTCAAGCGGGAGGCAGGGGAATGAGCAGTTCTTC; CDR3 protein: CASSRSSGRQGNEQFF
clone size: NA; D gene: NA; J gene: TRBJ2-3; V gene: TRBV29-1; CDR3 DNA: TGCAGCGTGGGGAGTCCTACGCAGTATTTT; CDR3 protein: CSVGSPTQYF